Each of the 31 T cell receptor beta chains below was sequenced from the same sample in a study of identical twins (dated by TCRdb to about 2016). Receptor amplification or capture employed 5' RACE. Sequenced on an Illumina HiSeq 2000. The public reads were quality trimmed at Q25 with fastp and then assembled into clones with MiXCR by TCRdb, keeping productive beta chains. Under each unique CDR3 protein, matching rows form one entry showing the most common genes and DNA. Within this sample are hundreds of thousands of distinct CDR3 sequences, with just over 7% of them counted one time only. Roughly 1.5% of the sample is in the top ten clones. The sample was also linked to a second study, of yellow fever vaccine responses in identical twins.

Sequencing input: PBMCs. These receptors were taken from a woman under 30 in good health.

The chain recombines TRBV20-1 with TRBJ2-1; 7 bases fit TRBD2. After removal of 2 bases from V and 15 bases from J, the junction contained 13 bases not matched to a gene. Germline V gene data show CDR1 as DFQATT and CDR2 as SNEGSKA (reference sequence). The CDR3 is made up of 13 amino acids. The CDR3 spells CSARIFGPGGPFF. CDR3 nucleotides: TGCAGTGCTAGAATCTTTGGGCCGGGAGGCCCGTTCTTC.

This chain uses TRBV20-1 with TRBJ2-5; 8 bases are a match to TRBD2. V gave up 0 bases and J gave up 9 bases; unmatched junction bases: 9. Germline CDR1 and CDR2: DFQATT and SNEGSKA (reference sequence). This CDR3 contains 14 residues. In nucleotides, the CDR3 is TGCAGTGCTAGAGATCAGCGGGAGTTGGGGCCCCAGTACTTC. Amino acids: CSARDQRELGPQYF.

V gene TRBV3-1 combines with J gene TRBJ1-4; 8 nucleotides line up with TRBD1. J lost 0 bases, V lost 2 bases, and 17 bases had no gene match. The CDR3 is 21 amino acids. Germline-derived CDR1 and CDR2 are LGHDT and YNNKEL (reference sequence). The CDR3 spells CASSQSAGGLSDHATNEKLFF. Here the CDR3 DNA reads TGTGCCAGCAGCCAAAGTGCAGGGGGCCTCTCGGATCATGCAACTAATGAAAAACTGTTTTTT. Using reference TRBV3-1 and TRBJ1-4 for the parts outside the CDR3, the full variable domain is DTAVSQTPKYLVTQMGNDKSIKCEQNLGHDTMYWYKQDSKKFLKIMFSYNNKELIINETVPNRFSPKSPDKAHLNLHINSLELGDSAVYFCASSQSAGGLSDHATNEKLFFGSGTQLSVL.

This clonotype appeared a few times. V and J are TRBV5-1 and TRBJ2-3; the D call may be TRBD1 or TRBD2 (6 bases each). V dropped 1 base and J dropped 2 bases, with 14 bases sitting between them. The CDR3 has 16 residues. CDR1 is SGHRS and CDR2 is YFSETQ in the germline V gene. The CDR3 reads CASSLMGAGNTDTQYF. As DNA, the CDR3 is TGCGCCAGCAGCTTGATGGGGGCGGGAAACACAGATACGCAGTATTTT.

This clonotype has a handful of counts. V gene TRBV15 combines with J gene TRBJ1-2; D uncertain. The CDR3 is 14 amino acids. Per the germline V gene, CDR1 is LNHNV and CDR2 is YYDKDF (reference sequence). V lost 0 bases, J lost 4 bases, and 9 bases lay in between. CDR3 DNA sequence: TGTGCCACCAGCAGAGATCAAGGGTCCTATGGCTACACCTTC. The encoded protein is CATSRDQGSYGYTF.

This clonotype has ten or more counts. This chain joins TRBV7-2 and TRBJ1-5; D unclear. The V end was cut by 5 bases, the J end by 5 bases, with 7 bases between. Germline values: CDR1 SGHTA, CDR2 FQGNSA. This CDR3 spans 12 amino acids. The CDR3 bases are TGTGCCAGCAGCGCTTTTTATCAGCCCCAGCATTTT. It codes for CASSAFYQPQHF. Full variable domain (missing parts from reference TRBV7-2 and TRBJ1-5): GAGVSQSPSNKVTEKGKDVELRCDPISGHTALYWYRQSLGQGLEFLIYFQGNSAPDKSGLPSDRFSAERTGGSVSTLTIQRTQQEDSAVYLCASSAFYQPQHFGDGTRLSIL.

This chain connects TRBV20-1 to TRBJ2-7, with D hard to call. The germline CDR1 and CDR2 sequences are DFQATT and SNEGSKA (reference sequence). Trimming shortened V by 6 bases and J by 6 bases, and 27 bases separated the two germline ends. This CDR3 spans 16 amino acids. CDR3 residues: CSAFIGSSNPGGEQYF. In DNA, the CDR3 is TGCAGTGCCTTCATCGGATCTTCCAACCCGGGCGGCGAGCAGTACTTC.

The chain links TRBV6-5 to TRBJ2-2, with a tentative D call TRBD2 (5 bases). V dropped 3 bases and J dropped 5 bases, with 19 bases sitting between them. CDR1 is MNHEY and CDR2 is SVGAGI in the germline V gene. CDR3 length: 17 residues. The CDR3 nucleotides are TGTGCCAGCAGTTATCTCGCGTGGACTGGATTTACCGGGGAGCTGTTTTTT. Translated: CASSYLAWTGFTGELFF.

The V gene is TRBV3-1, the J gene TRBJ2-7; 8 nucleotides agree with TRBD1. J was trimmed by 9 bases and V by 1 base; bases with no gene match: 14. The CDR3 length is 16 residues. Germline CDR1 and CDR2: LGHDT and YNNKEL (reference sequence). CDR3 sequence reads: CASSQGPSGGLLRQYF. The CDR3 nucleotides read TGTGCCAGCAGCCAAGGGCCTTCAGGGGGCTTATTACGGCAGTACTTC.

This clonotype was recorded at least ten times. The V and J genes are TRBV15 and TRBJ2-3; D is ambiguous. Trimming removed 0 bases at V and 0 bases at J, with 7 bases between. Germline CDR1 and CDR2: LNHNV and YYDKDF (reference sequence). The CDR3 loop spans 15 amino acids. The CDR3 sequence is CATSRDPVSTDTQYF. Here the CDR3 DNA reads TGTGCCACCAGCAGAGATCCCGTTAGCACAGATACGCAGTATTTT.

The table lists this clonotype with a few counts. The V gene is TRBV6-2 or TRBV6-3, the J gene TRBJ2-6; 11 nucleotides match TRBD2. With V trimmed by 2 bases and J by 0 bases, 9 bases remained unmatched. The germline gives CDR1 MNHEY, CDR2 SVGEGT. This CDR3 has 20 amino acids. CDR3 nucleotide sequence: TGTGCCAGCAGTTACCCACGGGGGACTAGCGGATACTCTGGGGCCAACGTCCTGACTTTC. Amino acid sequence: CASSYPRGTSGYSGANVLTF.

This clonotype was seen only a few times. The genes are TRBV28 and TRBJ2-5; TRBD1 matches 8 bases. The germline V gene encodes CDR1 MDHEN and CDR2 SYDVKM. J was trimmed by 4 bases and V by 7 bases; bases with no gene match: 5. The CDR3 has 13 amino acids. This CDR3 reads CASTSGGRETQYF. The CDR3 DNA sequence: TGTGCCAGCACTTCAGGGGGCCGAGAGACCCAGTACTTC.

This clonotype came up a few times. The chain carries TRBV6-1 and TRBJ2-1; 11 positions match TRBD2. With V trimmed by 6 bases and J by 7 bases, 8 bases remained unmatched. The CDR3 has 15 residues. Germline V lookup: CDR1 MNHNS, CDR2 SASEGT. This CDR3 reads CASRPGLAVRNEQFF. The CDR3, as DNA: TGTGCCAGCAGACCGGGACTAGCGGTTCGTAATGAGCAGTTCTTC.

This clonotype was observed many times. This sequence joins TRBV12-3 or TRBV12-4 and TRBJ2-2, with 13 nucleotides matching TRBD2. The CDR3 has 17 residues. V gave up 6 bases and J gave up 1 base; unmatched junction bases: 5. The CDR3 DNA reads TGTGCCAGCAGGCCGGGACTAGCGGGGCAGAACACCGGGGAGCTGTTTTTT. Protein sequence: CASRPGLAGQNTGELFF.

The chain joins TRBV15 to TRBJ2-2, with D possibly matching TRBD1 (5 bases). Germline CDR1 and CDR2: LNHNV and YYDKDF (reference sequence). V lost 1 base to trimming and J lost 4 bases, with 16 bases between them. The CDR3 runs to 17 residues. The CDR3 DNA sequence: TGTGCCACCAGCAGAGGTCGACAGTCCCTATCCACCGGGGAGCTGTTTTTT. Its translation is CATSRGRQSLSTGELFF.

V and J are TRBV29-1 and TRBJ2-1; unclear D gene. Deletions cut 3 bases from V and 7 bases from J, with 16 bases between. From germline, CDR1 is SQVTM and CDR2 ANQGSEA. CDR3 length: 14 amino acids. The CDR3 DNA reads TGCAGCGTTGATGGGCAGCACCTCCTTAATGAGCAGTTCTTC. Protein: CSVDGQHLLNEQFF.

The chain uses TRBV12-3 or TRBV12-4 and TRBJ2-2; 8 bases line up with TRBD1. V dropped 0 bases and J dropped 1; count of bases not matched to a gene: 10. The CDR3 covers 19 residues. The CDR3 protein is CASSLALISGTGNTGELFF. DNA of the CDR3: TGTGCCAGCAGTTTAGCGCTTATATCCGGGACAGGGAACACCGGGGAGCTGTTTTTT.

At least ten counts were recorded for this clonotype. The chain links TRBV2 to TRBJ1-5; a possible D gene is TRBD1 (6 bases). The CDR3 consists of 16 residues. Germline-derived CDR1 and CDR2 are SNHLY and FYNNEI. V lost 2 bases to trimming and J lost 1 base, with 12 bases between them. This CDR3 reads CASSENRVASNQPQHF. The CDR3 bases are TGTGCCAGCAGTGAAAACAGGGTTGCGAGCAATCAGCCCCAGCATTTT.

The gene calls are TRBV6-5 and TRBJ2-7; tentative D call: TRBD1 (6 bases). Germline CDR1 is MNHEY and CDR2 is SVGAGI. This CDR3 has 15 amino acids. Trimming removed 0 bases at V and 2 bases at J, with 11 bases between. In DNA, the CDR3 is TGTGCCAGCAGTTACTCGTCGACAGGAGCCTACGAGCAGTACGTC. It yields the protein CASSYSSTGAYEQYV.

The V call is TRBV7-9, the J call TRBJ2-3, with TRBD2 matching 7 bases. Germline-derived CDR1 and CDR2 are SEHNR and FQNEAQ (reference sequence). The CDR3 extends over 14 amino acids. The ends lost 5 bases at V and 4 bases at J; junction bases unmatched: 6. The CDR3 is CASSPETSPDTQYF. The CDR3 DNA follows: TGTGCCAGCAGCCCAGAGACTAGCCCAGATACGCAGTATTTT.

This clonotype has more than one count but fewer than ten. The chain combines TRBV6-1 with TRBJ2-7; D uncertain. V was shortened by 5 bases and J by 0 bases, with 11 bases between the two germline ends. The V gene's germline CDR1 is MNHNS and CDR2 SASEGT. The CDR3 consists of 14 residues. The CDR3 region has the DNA TGTGCCAGCAGTATAAACCCTTCCTCCTACGAGCAGTACGTC. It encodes CASSINPSSYEQYV.

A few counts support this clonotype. For the CDR3, the DNA is TGTGCCAGCTCACCCGGGCAGGGGGCTTCAGGGCAGTACGTC. This gives the protein CASSPGQGASGQYV. This chain connects TRBV18 to TRBJ2-7; 8 bases are a match to TRBD1. The CDR3 is 14 residues long. V lost 3 bases, J lost 9 bases, and 10 bases stayed unmatched. Germline-derived CDR1 and CDR2 are KGHSH and LQKENI.

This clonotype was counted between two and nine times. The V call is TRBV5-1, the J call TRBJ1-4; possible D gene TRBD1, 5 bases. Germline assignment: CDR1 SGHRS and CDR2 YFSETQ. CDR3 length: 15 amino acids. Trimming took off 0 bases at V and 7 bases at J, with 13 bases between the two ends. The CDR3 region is CASSLDSGFGEKLFF. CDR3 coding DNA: TGCGCCAGCAGCTTGGACTCAGGGTTTGGTGAAAAACTGTTTTTT.

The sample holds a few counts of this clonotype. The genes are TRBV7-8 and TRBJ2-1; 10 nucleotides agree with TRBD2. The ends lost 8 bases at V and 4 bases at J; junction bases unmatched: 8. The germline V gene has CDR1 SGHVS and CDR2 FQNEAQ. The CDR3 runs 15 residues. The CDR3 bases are TGTGCCAGCCTAACACTTAGCGGGAGGTACAATGAGCAGTTCTTC. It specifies CASLTLSGRYNEQFF.

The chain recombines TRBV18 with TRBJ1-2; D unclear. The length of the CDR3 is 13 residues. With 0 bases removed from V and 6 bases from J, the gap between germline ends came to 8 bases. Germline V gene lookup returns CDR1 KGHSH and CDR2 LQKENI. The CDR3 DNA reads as TGTGCCAGCTCACCACCCCAGATGGATGGCTACACCTTC. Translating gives CASSPPQMDGYTF.

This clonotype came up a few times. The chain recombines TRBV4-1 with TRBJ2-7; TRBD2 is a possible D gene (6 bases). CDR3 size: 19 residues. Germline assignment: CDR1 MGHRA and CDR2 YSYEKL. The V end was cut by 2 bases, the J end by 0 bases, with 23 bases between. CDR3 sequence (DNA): TGCGCCAGCAGCCAATCCCGGGGGATTTCAAACGCTATCTCCTACGAGCAGTACTTC. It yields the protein CASSQSRGISNAISYEQYF.

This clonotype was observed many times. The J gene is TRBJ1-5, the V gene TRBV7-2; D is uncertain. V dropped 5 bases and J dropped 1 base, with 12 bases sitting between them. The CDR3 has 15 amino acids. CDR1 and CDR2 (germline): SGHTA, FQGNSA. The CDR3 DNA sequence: TGTGCCAGCAGCCGCGTGGCGGGGAGCAATCAGCCCCAGCATTTT. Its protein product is CASSRVAGSNQPQHF.

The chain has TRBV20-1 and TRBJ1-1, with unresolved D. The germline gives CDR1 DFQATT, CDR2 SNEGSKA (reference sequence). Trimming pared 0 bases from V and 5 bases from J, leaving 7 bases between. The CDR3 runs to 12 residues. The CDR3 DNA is TGCAGTGCTAGAGATGCGGGGACTGAAGCTTTCTTT. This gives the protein CSARDAGTEAFF.

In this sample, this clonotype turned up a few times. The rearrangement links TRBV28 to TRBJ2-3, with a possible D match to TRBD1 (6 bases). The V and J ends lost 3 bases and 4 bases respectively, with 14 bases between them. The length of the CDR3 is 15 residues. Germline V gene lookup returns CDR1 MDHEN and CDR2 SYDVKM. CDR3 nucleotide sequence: TGTGCCAGCAGTTTCATGAGGGGGAAGGCAGATACGCAGTATTTT. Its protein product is CASSFMRGKADTQYF.

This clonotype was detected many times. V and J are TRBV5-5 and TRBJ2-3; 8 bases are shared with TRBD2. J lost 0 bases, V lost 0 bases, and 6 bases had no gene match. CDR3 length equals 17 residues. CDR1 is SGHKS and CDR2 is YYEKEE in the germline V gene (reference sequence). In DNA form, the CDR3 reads TGTGCCAGCAGCTTGGATGCGGGGGGACTAAGCACAGATACGCAGTATTTT. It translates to CASSLDAGGLSTDTQYF.

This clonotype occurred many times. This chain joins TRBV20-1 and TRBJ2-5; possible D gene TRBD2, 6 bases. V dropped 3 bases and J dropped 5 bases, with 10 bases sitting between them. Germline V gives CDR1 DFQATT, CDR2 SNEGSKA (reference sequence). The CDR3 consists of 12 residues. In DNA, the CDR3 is TGCAGTGCTAGGAAAGGGAGGGAGACCCAGTACTTC. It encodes CSARKGRETQYF.